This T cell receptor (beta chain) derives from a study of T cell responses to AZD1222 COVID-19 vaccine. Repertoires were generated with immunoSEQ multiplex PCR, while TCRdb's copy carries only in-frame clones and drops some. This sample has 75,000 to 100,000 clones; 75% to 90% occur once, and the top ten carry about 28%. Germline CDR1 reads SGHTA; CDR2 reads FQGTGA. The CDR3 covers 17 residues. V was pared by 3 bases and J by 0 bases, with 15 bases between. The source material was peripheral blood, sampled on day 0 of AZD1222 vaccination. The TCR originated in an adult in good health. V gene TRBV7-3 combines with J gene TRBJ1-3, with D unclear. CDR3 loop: CASSFSPRPDSGNTIYF. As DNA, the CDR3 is TGTGCCAGCAGCTTCTCACCCCGTCCCGACTCTGGAAACACCATATATTTT.